This TCR beta chain was documented in a study of T-cell memory formation after mild COVID-19. Study-wide context: Largely, the TCR clusters proved donor specific.

TCRdb passed the 5' RACE reads through MiXCR, listing each CDR3 protein once. The sample consists of around 370,000 distinct CDR3 sequences, over 20% of them appearing once. Notes on the study in general: In pre-infection memory, a portion of responding clones appeared, which suggested that cross-reactive memory joined. Later expanders leaned CD4+, whereas day 15 to 85 contracting clones were balanced CD4/CD8. Chiefly within CM and EM were the contracting CD4+ clones; CD8+ ones were within EMRA.

The length of the CDR3 is 12 residues. Germline values: CDR1 KGHDR, CDR2 SFDVKD. Between the trimmed V and J ends, which lost 5 bases and 13 bases, there was a span of 13 bases. The table lists this clonotype with a few counts. No antigen is known for it. The V and J genes are TRBV24-1 and TRBJ2-2; a possible D gene is TRBD1 (5 bases). The TCR was taken from an adult woman who had mild COVID-19 (a few samples of this study predate the infection). Cell type and time point are not known. The material sequenced was PBMCs or a T cell subset sorted from them (not recorded which). This CDR3 reads CATSGPQGVLFF. The DNA of the CDR3 is TGTGCCACCAGTGGGCCGCAGGGTGTGCTGTTTTTT.